This T cell receptor beta chain emerged from a study of patients with pleural tuberculosis (dated by TCRdb to the mid-2010s). These reads were obtained on an Illumina Genome Analyzer IIx. The public reads were reprocessed in TCRdb via fastp at Q25 and MiXCR, keeping in-frame beta chains. Each entry is one CDR3 protein sequence, shown with its most common DNA and genes. The sample has around 49,000 distinct CDR3 sequences on record, 5.5% to 8% of them singletons. The top ten clones comprise roughly 16% of the sample. This clonotype occurred many times. It lacks a known antigen. The input lacks base qualities; no much larger clone sits a single base away. The CDR3 holds 17 amino acids from the cysteine to the phenylalanine. Only the CDR3 region is kept as DNA, spanning 51 bases read in frame from base 1. V trim: 0 bases; J trim: 7 bases; unmatched bases: 10. For CDR1 and CDR2, the germline V gene (reference sequence) lists SGHNT and YYREEE.

The clonotype originates from a human donor with pleural tuberculosis. This receptor chain uses TRBV5-4 and TRBJ2-1, with 10 junctional bases fitting TRBD2. The CDR3 reads as follows: CASSLAWTSGGGNEQFF. The nucleotides are TGTGCCAGCAGCTTGGCCTGGACTAGCGGAGGGGGGAATGAGCAGTTCTTC. Reference TRBV5-4 and TRBJ2-1 genes cover what lies past the CDR3, so the full variable domain is ETGVTQSPTHLIKTRGQQVTLRCSSQSGHNTVSWYQQALGQGPQFIFQYYREEENGRGNFPPRFSGLQFPNYSSELNVNALELDDSALYLCASSLAWTSGGGNEQFFGPGTRLTVL.